A single sample gave rise to the 11 T cell receptor beta chains below, sequenced in a study of T cell responses to AZD1222 COVID-19 vaccine. TCRdb keeps only in-frame clones here, not all; method: immunoSEQ multiplex PCR. Found here are roughly 150,000 clones, more than 85% of them singletons; the top ten hold about 7%. The specimen comprised peripheral blood, sampled after recovery from COVID-19. These receptors were collected from an adult who had recovered from COVID-19.

The J gene is TRBJ2-7, the V gene TRBV27; 10 bases agree with TRBD2. Germline lookup yields CDR1 MNHEY and CDR2 SMNVEV (reference sequence). V lost 1 base to trimming and J lost 2 bases; unmatched junction nucleotides: 2. There are 15 residues in the CDR3. CDR3 DNA: TGTGCCAGCAGTTTATACAGCGGGGGGGCCTACGAGCAGTACTTC. Amino acids: CASSLYSGGAYEQYF.

The chain combines TRBV5-1 with TRBJ1-4, with D tentatively TRBD1 (5 bases). The ends were cut back, 0 bases at V and 5 bases at J, with 14 bases in the middle. The CDR3 has 16 amino acids. The germline V gene has CDR1 SGHRS and CDR2 YFSETQ. The CDR3 loop is CASSLARGVLNEKLFF. CDR3 bases: TGCGCCAGCAGCTTGGCCAGAGGGGTTCTGAATGAAAAACTGTTTTTT.

The chain is built from TRBV6-5 and TRBJ1-5, with D unclear. V was clipped by 7 bases and J by 2 bases, with 15 bases between them. Germline CDR1 and CDR2: MNHEY and SVGAGI. This CDR3 spans 15 amino acids. CDR3 sequence reads: CASIFELWGNQPQHF. The CDR3 DNA follows: TGTGCCAGCATATTTGAGCTTTGGGGCAATCAGCCCCAGCATTTT.

Only one count was recorded for this clone. The chain recombines TRBV7-8 with TRBJ2-1; TRBD2 might be the D (5 bases). The CDR3 sequence is 14 residues long. From germline, CDR1 is SGHVS and CDR2 FQNEAQ. V gave up 7 bases and J gave up 5 bases, with 15 bases separating them. CDR3 DNA: TGTGCCAGCACCCCCGGAGGAGAAGACAATGAGCAGTTCTTC. This encodes CASTPGGEDNEQFF. Full variable domain (remainder filled in from reference TRBV7-8 and TRBJ2-1): GAGVSQSPRYKVAKRGQDVALRCDPISGHVSLFWYQQALGQGPEFLTYFQNEAQLDKSGLPSDRFFAERPEGSVSTLKIQRTQQEDSAVYLCASTPGGEDNEQFFGPGTRLTVL.

The V and J genes are TRBV4-2 and TRBJ2-1; 8 nucleotides match TRBD2. Germline CDR1 and CDR2: LGHNA and YNFKEQ. This CDR3 has 18 residues. The ends lost 2 bases at V and 6 bases at J; junction bases unmatched: 15. Written as DNA, the CDR3 is TGTGCCAGCAGCCAAACGCTTCCCGGGACTAGACACTCCAATGAGCAGTTCTTC. It translates to CASSQTLPGTRHSNEQFF.

This clone was picked up one time. The chain couples TRBV6-2 or TRBV6-3 to TRBJ1-2, with TRBD1 identical over 7 bases. V lost 5 bases, J lost 2 bases, and 5 bases stayed unmatched. This CDR3 is built from 14 residues. CDR1 is MNHEY, CDR2 SVGEGT, per germline. The CDR3 spells CASSTRDRNYGYTF. CDR3 sequence (DNA): TGTGCCAGCAGTACTCGGGACAGAAACTATGGCTACACCTTC.

This chain uses TRBV15 with TRBJ2-3; D is unresolved. There are 13 residues in the CDR3. CDR1 is LNHNV and CDR2 is YYDKDF in the germline V gene (reference sequence). V was clipped by 0 bases and J by 14 bases, with 15 bases between them. CDR3 nucleotides: TGTGCCACCAGCAGAGATCGGCCTACTCCGCGGTATTTT. This codes for CATSRDRPTPRYF.

The gene calls are TRBV10-3 and TRBJ2-3; TRBD2 aligns across 11 bases. The CDR3 has 15 amino acids. V lost 6 bases to trimming and J lost 0 bases; unmatched junction nucleotides: 2. Germline-derived CDR1 and CDR2 are ENHRY and SYGVKD. As DNA, the CDR3 is TGTGCCATCAGCGGGACTAGCGGAAGCACAGATACGCAGTATTTT. This gives the protein CAISGTSGSTDTQYF.

This chain links TRBV5-1 with TRBJ2-7; D may match TRBD1 or TRBD2 (5 bases each). Trimming left V 0 bases short and J 0 bases short, with 19 bases between. The CDR3 runs 18 residues. Germline V gene data show CDR1 as SGHRS and CDR2 as YFSETQ. The CDR3: CASSLEGPLGRASYEQYF. The CDR3 DNA is TGCGCCAGCAGCTTGGAAGGACCTCTGGGACGGGCCTCCTACGAGCAGTACTTC.

The CDR3 DNA follows: TGTGCCAGCAGCTTACTCGGACAGGGGTTTTACACCGGGGAGCTGTTTTTT. The encoded protein is CASSLLGQGFYTGELFF. V usage is TRBV5-6 and J usage is TRBJ2-2; 9 nucleotides match TRBD1. J gave up 3 bases and V 2 bases, and 8 bases lay outside the gene matches. Germline V gene sequence: CDR1 SGHDT, CDR2 YYEEEE. This CDR3 spans 17 amino acids.

The chain joins TRBV7-2 to TRBJ1-6; perhaps TRBD1 as D (5 bases). Trimming shortened V by 1 base and J by 8 bases, and 15 bases separated the two germline ends. Germline V lookup: CDR1 SGHTA, CDR2 FQGNSA. This CDR3 region has 16 residues. The CDR3 is CASSLVQGSVDSPLHF. CDR3 nucleotides: TGTGCCAGCAGCTTAGTTCAGGGAAGTGTTGATTCACCCCTCCACTTT.